This TCR beta chain was observed in a study of blood T cell repertoires in COVID-19. Study summary: Sources were T cells, B-cell-depleted T cells, or PBMCs; the material itself was cDNA or gDNA.

Libraries were prepared by immunoSEQ multiplex PCR; TCRdb keeps only in-frame clonotypes and omits some of them. This sample has some 200,000 clones, with around 84% found just once. Germline V gives CDR1 LGHNT, CDR2 FRNRAP. The CDR3 is 15 residues long. V was cut by 0 bases and J by 8 bases, with 16 bases left in between. The sample taken for sequencing was peripheral blood. The rearrangement joins TRBV12-5 to TRBJ1-1, with D unresolved. The receptor was isolated from a man aged 25 to 45 with active or convalescent COVID-19. CDR3 sequence (DNA): TGTGCTAGTGGTTTGGTAATTAGACACCGTGAAGAAGCTTTCTTT. It codes for CASGLVIRHREEAFF.